The source of this T cell receptor beta chain is a study of CDR3 diversity in severe acne. Using its own MiXCR run on the PCR reads, TCRdb lists one record per CDR3 protein. The data contain about 84,000 distinct CDR3 sequences, approximately 51% of them singletons. This CDR3 region has 14 residues. Trimming shortened V by 5 bases and J by 3 bases, and 12 bases separated the two germline ends. CDR1 is KGHDR, CDR2 SFDVKD, per germline. Input material: blood. The rearrangement joins TRBV24-1 to TRBJ1-2, with D perhaps matching TRBD1 (6 bases). The TCR comes from a male donor in good health, without acne. The CDR3, as DNA: TGTGCCACCAGTGGTCTGGGGGCCGACTATGGCTACACCTTC. Its translation is CATSGLGADYGYTF.